This T cell receptor beta chain is from a study of blood T cells in healthy people across ages. Overall study findings and caveats: The study found TCR beta diversity correlated strongly with naive T cell percentage.

This clonotype was counted at least ten times. What it binds is not known. Next came a second PCR, run for about 7 to 12 cycles, which used a sample-barcoded 5' primer along with a J-beta primer mix. With 12 random nucleotides, a template-switch adaptor tagged each individual cDNA molecule. Each sample yielded at least 3 million CDR3-containing paired-end reads. TCRdb independently ran MiXCR on the 5' RACE reads; one entry per CDR3 protein. The table lists some 1.1 million distinct CDR3 sequences, more than 30% of them singletons. The CDR3 is 13 residues long. Deletions cut 1 base from V and 8 bases from J, with 11 bases between.

This sequence originates from a man aged 18 to 29 in good health. Sequencing input: blood. The V and J genes are TRBV12-3 or TRBV12-4 and TRBJ1-2; D unresolved. The CDR3 spells CASSLGQVSGYTF. CDR3 DNA sequence: TGTGCCAGCAGTTTAGGGCAGGTGAGCGGCTACACCTTC.